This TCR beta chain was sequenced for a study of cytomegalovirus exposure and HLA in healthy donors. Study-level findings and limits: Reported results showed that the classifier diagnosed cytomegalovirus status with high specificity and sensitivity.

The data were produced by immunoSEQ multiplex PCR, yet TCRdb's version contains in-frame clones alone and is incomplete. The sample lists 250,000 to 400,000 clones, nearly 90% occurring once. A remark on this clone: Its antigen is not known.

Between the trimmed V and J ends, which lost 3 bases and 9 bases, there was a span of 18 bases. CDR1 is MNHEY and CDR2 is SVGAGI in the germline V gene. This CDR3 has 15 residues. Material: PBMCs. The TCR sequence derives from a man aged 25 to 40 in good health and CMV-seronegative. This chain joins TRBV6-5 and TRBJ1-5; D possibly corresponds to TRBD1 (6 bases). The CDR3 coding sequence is TGTGCCAGCAGTTATGTCCTCAGGGGAGTGAGGCCCCAGCATTTT. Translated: CASSYVLRGVRPQHF.